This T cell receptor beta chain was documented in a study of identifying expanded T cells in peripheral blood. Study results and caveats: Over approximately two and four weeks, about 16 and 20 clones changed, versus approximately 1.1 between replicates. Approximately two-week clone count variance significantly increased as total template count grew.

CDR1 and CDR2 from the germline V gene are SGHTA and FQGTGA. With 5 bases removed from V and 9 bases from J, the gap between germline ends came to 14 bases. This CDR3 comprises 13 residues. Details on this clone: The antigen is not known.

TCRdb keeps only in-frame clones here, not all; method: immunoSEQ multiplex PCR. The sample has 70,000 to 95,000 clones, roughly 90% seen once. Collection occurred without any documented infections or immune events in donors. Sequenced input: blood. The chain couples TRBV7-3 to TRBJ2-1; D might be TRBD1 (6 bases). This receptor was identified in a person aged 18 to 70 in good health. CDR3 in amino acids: CASSPDSEVEQFF. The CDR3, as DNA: TGTGCCAGCAGCCCGGACAGTGAGGTTGAGCAGTTCTTC.